This is a list of T cell receptor beta chains from one sample in a study of T cell responses to AZD1222 COVID-19 vaccine. Profiled with immunoSEQ multiplex PCR; TCRdb holds only in-frame clones, not every one. The sample lists some 140,000 clones, roughly 87% occurring once. The sequences come from peripheral blood, collected 28 days after the second AZD1222 dose. The receptor source for this set is an adult who received the AZD1222 COVID-19 vaccine. The CDR3 runs from the conserved cysteine through the conserved F or W. D genes are given only for firm matches. Some rows mark clone size as missing; the rest say once, few, many or name a class of expanded clone.

clone size,J gene,V gene,D gene,CDR3 DNA,CDR3 protein
NA,TRBJ2-7,TRBV3-1/TRBV3-2,TRBD2,TGTGCCAGCAGCCATCAGGCAGCGGGAGGCATCTCACGGCAGTACTTC,CASSHQAAGGISRQYF
once,TRBJ1-5,TRBV11-3,NA,TGTGCCAGCAGCTCCGGACAGCCCAATCAGCCCCAGCATTTT,CASSSGQPNQPQHF
few,TRBJ1-4,TRBV6-5,NA,TGTGCCAGCAGTTCAGGGTGGGAAAAACTGTTTTTT,CASSSGWEKLFF
NA,TRBJ2-2,TRBV19,NA,TGTGCCGAGGGCAGTTCTTTCCCCGGGGAGCTGTTTTTT,CAEGSSFPGELFF
NA,TRBJ1-3,TRBV6-5,NA,TGTGCCAGCAGGCGCGGACGCCTCTCTGGAAACACCATATATTTT,CASRRGRLSGNTIYF
NA,TRBJ1-1,TRBV6-5,NA,TGTGCCAGCAGTTTCCGGGACATGGGGGCAGTTACTGAAGCTTTCTTT,CASSFRDMGAVTEAFF
NA,TRBJ2-3,TRBV27,TRBD2,TGTGCCAGCAGTTCCGGACTAGCGGGAGTATATACGCAGTATTTT,CASSSGLAGVYTQYF
many,TRBJ1-1,TRBV10-3,NA,TGTGCCATCAGTGAGTCGGCAGGCGTGAACACTGAAGCTTTCTTT,CAISESAGVNTEAFF
NA,TRBJ1-2,TRBV12-3/TRBV12-4,NA,TGTGCCAGCAGTTTAGACAGGGCAACGGGCTACACCTTC,CASSLDRATGYTF
NA,TRBJ2-2,TRBV11-3,NA,TGTGCCAGCAGCTTAGGCAGCGTGAACACCGGGGAGCTGTTTTTT,CASSLGSVNTGELFF
NA,TRBJ2-7,TRBV7-9,TRBD1,TGTGCCAGCAGGGCCGGGACAGCGCCCTACGAGCAGTACTTC,CASRAGTAPYEQYF
NA,TRBJ1-3,TRBV12-3/TRBV12-4,NA,TGTGCCAGCAGCTTAACGATGGGAAACACCATATATTTT,CASSLTMGNTIYF
NA,TRBJ1-4,TRBV15,NA,TGTGCCACCAGCAGAGATTCGACAACTAATGAAAAACTGTTTTTT,CATSRDSTTNEKLFF
NA,TRBJ2-7,TRBV10-3,TRBD1,TGTGCCATCGGTTTTGGACAGGTCTACGAGCAGTACTTC,CAIGFGQVYEQYF
NA,TRBJ1-6,TRBV2,NA,TGTGCCAGCAGTCTTACCGGGACCCCTTTTAATTCACCCCTCCACTTT,CASSLTGTPFNSPLHF
NA,TRBJ2-5,TRBV6-1,TRBD2,TGTGCCAGCAGTGATACGGGACTAGCGGGCGGGGAGACCCAGTACTTC,CASSDTGLAGGETQYF
NA,TRBJ1-6,TRBV19,NA,TGTGCCAGTCGAGGGGTTCCCGGCTCGCCCCTCCACTTT,CASRGVPGSPLHF
NA,TRBJ2-4,TRBV5-5,NA,TGTGCCAGCAGCTTGACCCTAGCCAAAAACATTCAGTACTTC,CASSLTLAKNIQYF
NA,TRBJ2-1,TRBV10-3,TRBD1,TGTGCCATCAGTGAGTCGACAGGGGGCTTCGACAATGAGCAGTTCTTC,CAISESTGGFDNEQFF
NA,TRBJ2-1,TRBV14,TRBD2,TGTGCCAGCAGCCCCCTGGGACTAGCGGGAATTGATGAGCAGTTCTTC,CASSPLGLAGIDEQFF
NA,TRBJ1-3,TRBV14,NA,TGTGCCAGCAGCCAAGGACGCTATAGAGGACCCTCTGGAAACACCATATATTTT,CASSQGRYRGPSGNTIYF
NA,TRBJ2-7,TRBV4-1,TRBD2,TGCGCCAGCAGCCAGGCAGGGACTAGCGGGAGGTGGAACGACGAGCAGTACTTC,CASSQAGTSGRWNDEQYF
NA,TRBJ2-2,TRBV7-9,NA,TGTGCCAGCAGCTTAGGGGGACCCCTACCGAACACCGGGGAGCTGTTTTTT,CASSLGGPLPNTGELFF
NA,TRBJ2-3,TRBV13,TRBD2,TGTGCCAGCAGCTCCGGGGGACTAGCGGGAGGAGTAGATACGCAGTATTTT,CASSSGGLAGGVDTQYF
NA,TRBJ1-5,TRBV14,NA,TGTGCCAGCAGCCAAGATCAGATCTGGAGCAATCAGCCCCAGCATTTT,CASSQDQIWSNQPQHF
NA,TRBJ1-1,TRBV5-5,TRBD1,TGTGCCAGCAGCTCGCCGGACAGGGGGGACACTGAAGCTTTCTTT,CASSSPDRGDTEAFF
NA,TRBJ1-6,TRBV10-3,NA,TGTGCCACCGTCGGACCGAGCGATAATTCACCCCTCCACTTT,CATVGPSDNSPLHF
NA,TRBJ1-1,TRBV6-6,NA,TGTGCCAGCAGTTACGAAGGGGTGAACACTGAAGCTTTCTTT,CASSYEGVNTEAFF